What follows are 3 T cell receptor beta chains derived from one specimen sequenced in a study of T cell clonality in common variable immunodeficiency. Sequencing used immunoSEQ multiplex PCR; TCRdb keeps in-frame clones, though not all of them. Observed in the sample are tens of thousands of clones, none of them singletons. The specimen was peripheral blood mononuclear cells. These receptors were taken from a person aged 18-70 years in good health.

Concerning this clone: Being one base from a much bigger clone, this may be a read error. The DNA ends 3 residues before the CDR3 does, and the rest of the CDR3 is filled in from the germline J gene. The V call is TRBV6-2 or TRBV6-3, the J call TRBJ2-5, with TRBD2 matching over 9 bases. Germline CDR1 and CDR2: MNHEY and SVGEGT. This CDR3 spans 16 amino acids. The CDR3 protein is CASSYTRGGLRDTQYF. The CDR3 bases that were read are TGTGCCAGCAGTTACACGCGGGGGGGCCTGAGAGATACC.

Worth noting for this clone: The CDR3 extends 3 residues past the end of the read, so its final part is completed from the germline J gene. Other nucleotide sequences from this sample produce the same CDR3. The V gene is TRBV20-1, the J gene TRBJ1-5; 8 bases align to TRBD1. J was trimmed by 7 bases and V by 1 base; bases with no gene match: 12. This CDR3 region has 16 residues. Germline V gives CDR1 DFQATT, CDR2 SNEGSKA (reference sequence). The sequenced part of the CDR3 DNA is TGCAGTGCTAGAGCCCTGACAGGGGAGTTCGGGCAGCCC. Its protein product is CSARALTGEFGQP. The full CDR3 protein is CSARALTGEFGQPQHF.

Points on this clone: The DNA ends 3 residues before the CDR3 does, and the rest of the CDR3 is filled in from the germline J gene. The chain has TRBV18 and TRBJ1-1; perhaps TRBD1 as D (5 bases). Germline V CDR1 and CDR2: KGHSH, LQKENI. The CDR3 spans 13 residues. The CDR3 region is CASSPAGPGEAFF. CDR3 bases read: TGTGCCAGCTCACCAGCGGGGCCGGGGGAA.